These 2 T cell receptor beta chains came from one sample sequenced in a study of blood T cell repertoires in COVID-19. Measured with immunoSEQ multiplex PCR; TCRdb has only the in-frame clones, and not every one. The sample lists hundreds of thousands of clones, 88% occurring once. Sequenced input: peripheral blood. Receptors were obtained from a woman in her fifties or sixties with active or convalescent COVID-19.

CDR3 protein: CASSLSDNQPQHF. The CDR3 DNA follows: TGTGCCAGCAGTTTGTCAGATAATCAGCCCCAGCATTTT. This sequence joins TRBV12-3 or TRBV12-4 and TRBJ1-5; D is ambiguous. Trimming took 3 bases from V and 4 from J, leaving 7 bases between them. The CDR3 sequence is 13 residues long.

The rearrangement uses TRBV6-1 and TRBJ1-2; D is unclear. Trimming took 1 base from V and 3 from J, leaving 12 bases between them. CDR1 and CDR2 (germline): MNHNS, SASEGT. CDR3 length equals 15 residues. CDR3 coding DNA: TGTGCCAGCAGTGAAGTGGCCGGGGAGGACTATGGCTACACCTTC. It codes for CASSEVAGEDYGYTF.